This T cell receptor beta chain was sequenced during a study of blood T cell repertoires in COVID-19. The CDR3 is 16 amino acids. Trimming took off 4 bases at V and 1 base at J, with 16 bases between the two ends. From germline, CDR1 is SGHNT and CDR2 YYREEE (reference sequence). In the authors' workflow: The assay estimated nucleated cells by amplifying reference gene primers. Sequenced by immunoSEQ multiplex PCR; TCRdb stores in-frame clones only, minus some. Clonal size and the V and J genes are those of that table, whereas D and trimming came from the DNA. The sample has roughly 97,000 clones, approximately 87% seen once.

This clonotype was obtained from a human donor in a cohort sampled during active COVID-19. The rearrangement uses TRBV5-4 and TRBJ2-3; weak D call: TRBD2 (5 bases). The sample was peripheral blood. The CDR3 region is CASSTRLSGGTDTQYF. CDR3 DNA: TGTGCCAGCAGCACCCGACTAAGCGGTGGCACAGATACGCAGTATTTT.